Below are 2 T cell receptor beta chains sequenced from a single sample in a study of blood T cell repertoires in COVID-19. Generated by immunoSEQ multiplex PCR, the TCRdb table keeps only in-frame clones and is missing some. The repertoire holds approximately 90,000 clones, with 70% to 80% as singletons. The sample was peripheral blood. The receptors were gathered from a human donor in a cohort sampled during active COVID-19.

This clone has a single count. The rearrangement uses TRBV12-3 or TRBV12-4 and TRBJ2-3; D not resolved. CDR3 length equals 11 residues. V dropped 3 bases and J dropped 5 bases, with 3 bases sitting between them. CDR3 residues: CASSFGDTQYF. The CDR3 bases are TGTGCCAGCAGTTTCGGAGATACGCAGTATTTT.

V is TRBV6-5 and J is TRBJ1-5, with D hard to call. Germline lookup yields CDR1 MNHEY and CDR2 SVGAGI. Trimming left V 11 bases short and J 7 bases short, with 18 bases between. The CDR3 is 13 residues long. The CDR3 region is CAVRVSGNQPQHF. DNA for the CDR3: TGTGCCGTCCGGGTCAGCGGGAACCAGCCCCAGCATTTT.